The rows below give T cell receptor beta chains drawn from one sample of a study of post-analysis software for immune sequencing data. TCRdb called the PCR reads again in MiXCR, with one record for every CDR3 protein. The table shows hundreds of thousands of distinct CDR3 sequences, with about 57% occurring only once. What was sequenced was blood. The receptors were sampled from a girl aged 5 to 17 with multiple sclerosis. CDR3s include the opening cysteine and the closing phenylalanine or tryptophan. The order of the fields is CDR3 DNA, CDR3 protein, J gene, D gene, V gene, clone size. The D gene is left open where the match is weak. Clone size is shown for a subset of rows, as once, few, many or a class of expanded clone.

CDR3nt: TGTGCCAGCAGCTTAGCACACGAGATGGGGGGCTACACCTTC
CDR3aa: CASSLAHEMGGYTF
j_gene: TRBJ1-2
d_gene: NA
v_gene: TRBV7-8
abundance: few

CDR3nt: TGTGCCAGCAGCCCTAGACTAGCGACCTACGAGCAGTACTTC
CDR3aa: CASSPRLATYEQYF
j_gene: TRBJ2-7
d_gene: TRBD2
v_gene: TRBV7-2
abundance: NA

CDR3nt: TGTGCCAGCAGCCCCGCGTTCACCGAGCAGTACTTC
CDR3aa: CASSPAFTEQYF
j_gene: TRBJ2-7
d_gene: NA
v_gene: TRBV11-2
abundance: NA

CDR3nt: TGCAGTGCTAGTAGCCAGGGGGGACACGAGCAGTACTTC
CDR3aa: CSASSQGGHEQYF
j_gene: TRBJ2-7
d_gene: NA
v_gene: TRBV20-1
abundance: many

CDR3nt: TGTGCCAGCAGTTACTCGATCGTGGAGGTCGCAGATACGCAGTATTTT
CDR3aa: CASSYSIVEVADTQYF
j_gene: TRBJ2-3
d_gene: NA
v_gene: TRBV6-5
abundance: NA

CDR3nt: TGCGCCAGCAGCCCCCTGACGGGGCGAGCGGGGGTCCAAGAGACCCAGTACTTC
CDR3aa: CASSPLTGRAGVQETQYF
j_gene: TRBJ2-5
d_gene: TRBD2
v_gene: TRBV4-1
abundance: NA

CDR3nt: TGTGCCAGCAGTTACTCGAGGGAGGTGGGCGAGCAGTACTTC
CDR3aa: CASSYSREVGEQYF
j_gene: TRBJ2-7
d_gene: NA
v_gene: TRBV6-5
abundance: NA

CDR3nt: TGTGCCAGCAGTGAAGCTGGGGGGCAGGGGGCGACCCAGTACTTC
CDR3aa: CASSEAGGQGATQYF
j_gene: TRBJ2-5
d_gene: TRBD1
v_gene: TRBV6-1
abundance: NA

CDR3nt: TGTGCCAGCAGCTCCCGGCTAGGGCGGAATGAGCAGTTCTTC
CDR3aa: CASSSRLGRNEQFF
j_gene: TRBJ2-1
d_gene: NA
v_gene: TRBV3-1
abundance: NA

CDR3nt: TGCGCCAGCAGCTCGACTAGCGGGGTTCGTTACAATGAGCAGTTCTTC
CDR3aa: CASSSTSGVRYNEQFF
j_gene: TRBJ2-1
d_gene: TRBD2
v_gene: TRBV5-1
abundance: NA

CDR3nt: TGTGCCAGCAGAAACGATATAGCGGGAGCCTACGAGCAGTACTTC
CDR3aa: CASRNDIAGAYEQYF
j_gene: TRBJ2-7
d_gene: TRBD2
v_gene: TRBV2
abundance: NA

CDR3nt: TGCGCCAGCAGCGTAGAGGCAGGGCTTTCCTACAATGAGCAGTTCTTC
CDR3aa: CASSVEAGLSYNEQFF
j_gene: TRBJ2-1
d_gene: NA
v_gene: TRBV5-1
abundance: NA

CDR3nt: TGCGCCAGCAGCCAAGAGACAGGGGATGTCTATGGCTACACCTTC
CDR3aa: CASSQETGDVYGYTF
j_gene: TRBJ1-2
d_gene: TRBD1
v_gene: TRBV4-1
abundance: NA

CDR3nt: TGTGCCATCAGCGCGTACGGTCAGGGTCGACGTTCCTACGAGCAGTACTTC
CDR3aa: CAISAYGQGRRSYEQYF
j_gene: TRBJ2-7
d_gene: NA
v_gene: TRBV10-3
abundance: few

CDR3nt: TGTGCCAGCAGCTTGTTCAAGGAACCGGGCTATGGCTACACCTTC
CDR3aa: CASSLFKEPGYGYTF
j_gene: TRBJ1-2
d_gene: NA
v_gene: TRBV7-9
abundance: few

CDR3nt: TGCAGCGTTGAACTAAATGAGCAGTTCTTC
CDR3aa: CSVELNEQFF
j_gene: TRBJ2-1
d_gene: NA
v_gene: TRBV29-1
abundance: few

CDR3nt: TGCGCCAGCACCATAGGGGGCGAGGAGACCCAGTACTTC
CDR3aa: CASTIGGEETQYF
j_gene: TRBJ2-5
d_gene: TRBD1
v_gene: TRBV5-1
abundance: NA

CDR3nt: TGCGCCAGCAGCTTGGAAACTCAGAAGAACACTGAAGCTTTCTTT
CDR3aa: CASSLETQKNTEAFF
j_gene: TRBJ1-1
d_gene: NA
v_gene: TRBV5-1
abundance: NA

CDR3nt: TGTGCCAGCTCACCCCTCGGAGGGGGCACTGAAGCTTTCTTT
CDR3aa: CASSPLGGGTEAFF
j_gene: TRBJ1-1
d_gene: NA
v_gene: TRBV18
abundance: NA

CDR3nt: TGCAGTGCTAGAAGTGTAGCGGGAGAAACCTACAATGAGCAGTTCTTC
CDR3aa: CSARSVAGETYNEQFF
j_gene: TRBJ2-1
d_gene: TRBD2
v_gene: TRBV20-1
abundance: NA

CDR3nt: TGTGCCAGCTCATCTACATCTACGAGGGAGCAGTACTTC
CDR3aa: CASSSTSTREQYF
j_gene: TRBJ2-7
d_gene: NA
v_gene: TRBV18
abundance: NA

CDR3nt: TGCAGCGCAGCCCAGGGAGCCAAAAACATTCAGTACTTC
CDR3aa: CSAAQGAKNIQYF
j_gene: TRBJ2-4
d_gene: NA
v_gene: TRBV29-1
abundance: few

CDR3nt: TGTGCCAGCACCCTCTCTGGGGGGACGAGGACCGGGGAGCTGTTTTTT
CDR3aa: CASTLSGGTRTGELFF
j_gene: TRBJ2-2
d_gene: NA
v_gene: TRBV12-3/TRBV12-4
abundance: NA

CDR3nt: TGCAGTGCCTACCCCGGGACTAGCGGGAGTACAGATACGCAGTATTTT
CDR3aa: CSAYPGTSGSTDTQYF
j_gene: TRBJ2-3
d_gene: TRBD2
v_gene: TRBV20-1
abundance: few

CDR3nt: TGCGCCTGCAGAAGGGGAACAGGGACTGGGGCCAACGTCCTGACTTTC
CDR3aa: CACRRGTGTGANVLTF
j_gene: TRBJ2-6
d_gene: NA
v_gene: TRBV5-1
abundance: NA

CDR3nt: TGCGCCAGCAGCTCACCCCCAAAGGCTGAAGCTTTCTTT
CDR3aa: CASSSPPKAEAFF
j_gene: TRBJ1-1
d_gene: NA
v_gene: TRBV5-1
abundance: NA

CDR3nt: TGCGCCAGCAGCTTGGAGACAGTGAACTATGGCTACACCTTC
CDR3aa: CASSLETVNYGYTF
j_gene: TRBJ1-2
d_gene: NA
v_gene: TRBV5-1
abundance: NA

CDR3nt: TGTGCCAGCAGCGTAGCCGACAGGGGGCACAGTGAGCAGTTCTTC
CDR3aa: CASSVADRGHSEQFF
j_gene: TRBJ2-1
d_gene: TRBD1
v_gene: TRBV9
abundance: few

CDR3nt: TGCAGTGCTTGGGACAGGTCCAGGGAGGGCTACACCTTC
CDR3aa: CSAWDRSREGYTF
j_gene: TRBJ1-2
d_gene: TRBD1
v_gene: TRBV20-1
abundance: NA

CDR3nt: TGCAGTGTGATAGACAGGGGGCAAACCGGGGAGCTGTTTTTT
CDR3aa: CSVIDRGQTGELFF
j_gene: TRBJ2-2
d_gene: TRBD1
v_gene: TRBV20-1
abundance: NA

CDR3nt: TGTGCCAGCAGTACGCCCCTGCAGCAGTACTTC
CDR3aa: CASSTPLQQYF
j_gene: TRBJ2-5
d_gene: NA
v_gene: TRBV6-5
abundance: NA

CDR3nt: TGCGCCAGCAGCTATGGGACACGTCACACCGTGACAGATACGCAGTATTTT
CDR3aa: CASSYGTRHTVTDTQYF
j_gene: TRBJ2-3
d_gene: NA
v_gene: TRBV5-1
abundance: NA

CDR3nt: TGTGCCAGCAGTTTAGGAGGAGGGGGGGATGGCTACACCTTC
CDR3aa: CASSLGGGGDGYTF
j_gene: TRBJ1-2
d_gene: NA
v_gene: TRBV12-3/TRBV12-4
abundance: few

CDR3nt: TGCGCCAGCAGTGAGATCAATGAGCAGTTCTTC
CDR3aa: CASSEINEQFF
j_gene: TRBJ2-1
d_gene: NA
v_gene: TRBV10-2
abundance: NA

CDR3nt: TGTGCCAGCAGCCCAAGATCTTCAGTGGCCCTGTTCTCCTACAATGAGCAGTTCTTC
CDR3aa: CASSPRSSVALFSYNEQFF
j_gene: TRBJ2-1
d_gene: NA
v_gene: TRBV14
abundance: NA

CDR3nt: TGTGCCAGCAGCTTAGGGACGGGACGGGTCTCCTACGAGCAGTACTTC
CDR3aa: CASSLGTGRVSYEQYF
j_gene: TRBJ2-7
d_gene: NA
v_gene: TRBV7-9
abundance: NA

CDR3nt: TGTGCCAGCAGTGCAAGGATAGATCAGCCCCAGCATTTT
CDR3aa: CASSARIDQPQHF
j_gene: TRBJ1-5
d_gene: NA
v_gene: TRBV2
abundance: once

CDR3nt: TGCGCCAGCAGCTCGGGGGGAGACGAGCAGTACTTC
CDR3aa: CASSSGGDEQYF
j_gene: TRBJ2-7
d_gene: TRBD2
v_gene: TRBV5-1
abundance: NA

CDR3nt: TGTGCCAGCAGCCAAGAAGGGTTGCGGAGCTCCTACAATGAGCAGTTCTTC
CDR3aa: CASSQEGLRSSYNEQFF
j_gene: TRBJ2-1
d_gene: NA
v_gene: TRBV3-1
abundance: few

CDR3nt: TGTGCCAGCAGCTTACAATCTGGACAGGGGGGAAAACTGTTTTTT
CDR3aa: CASSLQSGQGGKLFF
j_gene: TRBJ1-4
d_gene: TRBD1
v_gene: TRBV5-6
abundance: once

CDR3nt: TGTGCCAGCAGCACTCCGACAGGGGGCGCAGAGACCCAGTACTTC
CDR3aa: CASSTPTGGAETQYF
j_gene: TRBJ2-5
d_gene: TRBD1
v_gene: TRBV7-2
abundance: few

CDR3nt: TGCAGTGCCTTTAGCGGGGGGACCTACGAGCAGTACTTC
CDR3aa: CSAFSGGTYEQYF
j_gene: TRBJ2-7
d_gene: TRBD2
v_gene: TRBV20-1
abundance: few

CDR3nt: TGTGCCAGCAGTGAATCCATAGTCTACGAGCAGTACTTC
CDR3aa: CASSESIVYEQYF
j_gene: TRBJ2-7
d_gene: NA
v_gene: TRBV25-1
abundance: few

CDR3nt: TGTGCCAGCTCAGCCGGGACAGCCGTTGAGCAGTTCTTC
CDR3aa: CASSAGTAVEQFF
j_gene: TRBJ2-1
d_gene: TRBD1
v_gene: TRBV18
abundance: few

CDR3nt: TGTGCCAGCAGCTTAAAGGCGGTATCCTACGAGCAGTACTTC
CDR3aa: CASSLKAVSYEQYF
j_gene: TRBJ2-7
d_gene: NA
v_gene: TRBV7-2
abundance: NA

CDR3nt: TGTGCCAGCAGTTTGGCCCTTACCCTGGGGGAGACCCAGTACTTC
CDR3aa: CASSLALTLGETQYF
j_gene: TRBJ2-5
d_gene: NA
v_gene: TRBV7-6
abundance: NA

CDR3nt: TGTGCCAGCAGCTTACGACTAGTTGGTCCTTACGAGCAGTACTTC
CDR3aa: CASSLRLVGPYEQYF
j_gene: TRBJ2-7
d_gene: NA
v_gene: TRBV13
abundance: NA

CDR3nt: TGTGCCACCAGCAGAGATAAGTGGACGGGAGGAGATACGCAGTATTTT
CDR3aa: CATSRDKWTGGDTQYF
j_gene: TRBJ2-3
d_gene: TRBD2
v_gene: TRBV15
abundance: few

CDR3nt: TGTGCCAGCAGCAGGGAAGAAAACATTCAGTACTTC
CDR3aa: CASSREENIQYF
j_gene: TRBJ2-4
d_gene: NA
v_gene: TRBV2
abundance: NA

CDR3nt: TGTGCCAGCAGTTACTCAGGAAGGAGACTTAACTATGGCTACACCTTC
CDR3aa: CASSYSGRRLNYGYTF
j_gene: TRBJ1-2
d_gene: NA
v_gene: TRBV6-5
abundance: NA

CDR3nt: TGTGCCAGCAGCTCAACCGGGACTAAGGAGTCGCAGTATTTT
CDR3aa: CASSSTGTKESQYF
j_gene: TRBJ2-3
d_gene: TRBD2
v_gene: TRBV7-2
abundance: NA

CDR3nt: TGTGCCAGCAGGCCGCTAGCGGGAGGGAGTTATGAGCAGTTCTTC
CDR3aa: CASRPLAGGSYEQFF
j_gene: TRBJ2-1
d_gene: TRBD2
v_gene: TRBV6-5
abundance: few

CDR3nt: TGTGCCAGCACTCTGGGGCGGGACCCCTACAATGAGCAGTTCTTC
CDR3aa: CASTLGRDPYNEQFF
j_gene: TRBJ2-1
d_gene: NA
v_gene: TRBV12-3/TRBV12-4
abundance: NA

CDR3nt: TGTGCCAGTAGCTCTTTGGGGGCGGGAGTTTCCTACAATGAGCAGTTCTTC
CDR3aa: CASSSLGAGVSYNEQFF
j_gene: TRBJ2-1
d_gene: NA
v_gene: TRBV19
abundance: once